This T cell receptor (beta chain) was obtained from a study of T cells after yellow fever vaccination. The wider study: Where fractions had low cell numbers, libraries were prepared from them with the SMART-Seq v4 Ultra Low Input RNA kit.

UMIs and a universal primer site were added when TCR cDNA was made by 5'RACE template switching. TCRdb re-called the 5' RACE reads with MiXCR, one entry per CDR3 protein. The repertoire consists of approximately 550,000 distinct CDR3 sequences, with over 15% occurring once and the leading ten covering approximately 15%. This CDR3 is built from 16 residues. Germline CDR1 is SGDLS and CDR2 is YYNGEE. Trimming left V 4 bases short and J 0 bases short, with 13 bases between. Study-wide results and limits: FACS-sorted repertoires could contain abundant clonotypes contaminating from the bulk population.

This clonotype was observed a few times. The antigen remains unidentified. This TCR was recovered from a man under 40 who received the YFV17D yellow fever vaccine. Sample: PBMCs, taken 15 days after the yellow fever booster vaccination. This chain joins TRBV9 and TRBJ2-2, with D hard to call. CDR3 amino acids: CASSPQRNANTGELFF. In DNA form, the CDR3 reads TGTGCCAGCAGCCCCCAAAGGAATGCGAACACCGGGGAGCTGTTTTTT.